This TCR beta chain was sequenced during a study of spatial heterogeneity in lung cancer. Whole-study findings and limits: Ubiquitous expanded tumor TCRs were observed in blood more at resection than follow-up.

The time point denotes: sample taken at primary tumor resection. The study sequenced unsorted whole RNA from tumor, nontumor lung or frozen PBMC. The donor group consisted of over 55 patients who had untreated, early-stage non-small cell lung cancer. V was cut by 2 bases and J by 4 bases, with 8 bases left in between. Per germline, CDR1 SQVTM and CDR2 ANQGSEA. This CDR3 region has 12 residues. TCRdb analysed the 5' RACE reads with MiXCR anew, one entry per CDR3 protein. The sample has about 40,000 distinct CDR3 sequences, 5.2% seen once. This clonotype is medium-sized in the sample. Its matching antigen is unknown.

Sequenced material: PBMCs, taken at surgery. The receptor was isolated from a female donor with early-stage non-small cell lung cancer. The chain carries TRBV29-1 and TRBJ2-5; D is undetermined. CDR3 amino acids: CSVERLGETQYF. In DNA, the CDR3 is TGCAGCGTTGAAAGGCTAGGAGAGACCCAGTACTTC.